This is a list of T cell receptor beta chains from one sample in a study of blood T cells in healthy people across ages. TCRdb recomputed calls from the 5' RACE reads with MiXCR, one row per CDR3 protein. Counted here are around 940,000 distinct CDR3 sequences, roughly half occurring once; the ten biggest clones make up about 21%. Sequenced input: blood. The receptors were sampled from a woman aged 55-70 years in good health. The CDR3 runs from the conserved cysteine through the conserved F or W. A D gene is named only where the DNA matches it firmly. The size field is filled for only some rows; it gives once, few, many or a size class.

D	V	J	size	CDR3	DNA
TRBD1	TRBV29-1	TRBJ1-4	few	CSGGTATNEKLFF	TGCAGCGGCGGGACAGCAACTAATGAAAAACTGTTTTTT
.	TRBV6-2/TRBV6-3	TRBJ2-5	.	CASRKTRVLYVQYF	TGTGCCAGCAGGAAGACTAGGGTACTTTATGTCCAGTACTTC
TRBD1	TRBV6-1	TRBJ1-1	.	CASSEGGGGRMNTEAFF	TGTGCCAGCAGTGAAGGCGGAGGGGGCAGGATGAACACTGAAGCTTTCTTT
.	TRBV20-1	TRBJ1-2	.	CSASVGYGYTF	TGCAGTGCTAGTGTTGGGTATGGCTACACCTTC
TRBD2	TRBV15	TRBJ2-1	.	CAIQRGDLGNEQFF	TGTGCCATCCAGCGGGGAGATCTCGGCAATGAGCAGTTCTTC
.	TRBV20-1	TRBJ2-3	few	CSAKDYRTDTQYF	TGCAGTGCTAAGGACTACAGGACAGATACGCAGTATTTT
TRBD1	TRBV4-1	TRBJ1-5	.	CASSHIGQVNPQHF	TGCGCCAGCAGTCATATCGGACAGGTCAACCCCCAGCATTTT
.	TRBV27	TRBJ2-7	few	CASSLGITYEQYF	TGTGCCAGCAGTTTAGGGATCACCTACGAGCAGTACTTC
TRBD2	TRBV5-1	TRBJ2-1	.	CASSFVLAGGNEQFF	TGCGCCAGCAGCTTCGTCCTAGCGGGGGGGAATGAGCAGTTCTTC
.	TRBV5-1	TRBJ2-5	.	CASSRAWGTQYF	TGCGCCAGCAGCCGCGCTTGGGGGACCCAGTACTTC
.	TRBV28	TRBJ2-7	.	CASSLLRYNEQYF	TGTGCCAGCAGTTTATTGCGGTACAATGAGCAGTACTTC
.	TRBV12-3/TRBV12-4	TRBJ2-7	few	CASSFDGLGGGDEQYF	TGTGCCAGCAGTTTTGATGGTCTGGGGGGCGGCGACGAGCAGTACTTC
.	TRBV18	TRBJ1-4	.	CASSPDHIREILFF	TGTGCCAGCTCACCTGACCACATCCGGGAGATACTGTTTTTT
TRBD1	TRBV20-1	TRBJ1-6	few	CSARSLLGQGYSPLHF	TGCAGTGCTAGAAGCCTCCTTGGACAGGGGTATTCACCCCTCCACTTT
.	TRBV6-5	TRBJ2-3	.	CASSFGSAGTDTQYF	TGTGCCAGCAGTTTTGGGAGTGCGGGCACAGATACGCAGTATTTT
.	TRBV12-5	TRBJ2-3	.	CASGLPGTPQYF	TGTGCTAGTGGTTTGCCCGGGACGCCGCAGTATTTT
TRBD2	TRBV28	TRBJ2-7	once	CASRGLAGEKTYEQYF	TGTGCCAGCAGGGGACTAGCGGGGGAAAAAACCTACGAGCAGTACTTC
.	TRBV4-3	TRBJ2-1	few	CASSQMGGRLINEQFF	TGCGCCAGCAGCCAAATGGGTGGGAGGCTCATCAATGAGCAGTTCTTC
.	TRBV12-3/TRBV12-4	TRBJ2-1	.	CASSLRREQFF	TGTGCCAGCAGTTTAAGACGGGAGCAGTTCTTC
TRBD2	TRBV29-1	TRBJ2-1	.	CSAGTSGNNEQFF	TGCAGCGCCGGGACTAGCGGGAACAATGAGCAGTTCTTC
.	TRBV9	TRBJ1-5	.	CASSPPAGEPQHF	TGTGCCAGCAGCCCCCCAGCCGGTGAGCCCCAGCATTTT
.	TRBV20-1	TRBJ2-7	few	CSASPGHFYNEQYF	TGCAGTGCTAGCCCGGGACACTTCTACAATGAGCAGTACTTC
.	TRBV20-1	TRBJ2-2	once	CSAKGPPGTGELFF	TGCAGTGCCAAGGGACCGCCGGGCACCGGGGAGCTGTTTTTT
.	TRBV5-1	TRBJ2-7	few	CASSFGPYAAGSPGEQYF	TGCGCCAGCAGCTTTGGGCCTTATGCAGCGGGCTCCCCCGGCGAGCAGTACTTC
TRBD2	TRBV29-1	TRBJ2-3	.	CSVEEGGRAGDTQYF	TGCAGCGTTGAAGAGGGCGGGAGGGCCGGAGATACGCAGTATTTT
.	TRBV20-1	TRBJ2-1	.	CSASFGSVGYNEQFF	TGCAGTGCTAGTTTCGGGAGTGTTGGCTACAATGAGCAGTTCTTC
.	TRBV20-1	TRBJ2-6	.	CSAPLRSGANVLTF	TGCAGTGCTCCTCTCCGCTCTGGGGCCAACGTCCTGACTTTC
TRBD2	TRBV10-3	TRBJ2-7	few	CATHGSAGTRSYEQYF	TGTGCCACGCACGGGAGTGCCGGGACTAGATCCTACGAGCAGTACTTC
TRBD2	TRBV6-1	TRBJ2-7	.	CASREAAGADTYEQYF	TGTGCCAGCAGGGAAGCGGCGGGAGCAGACACCTACGAGCAGTACTTC
.	TRBV7-2	TRBJ1-2	.	CASSLLGWFSGYTF	TGTGCCAGCAGCTTATTAGGGTGGTTTAGTGGCTACACCTTC
TRBD2	TRBV10-3	TRBJ2-3	few	CAISSGRDPDTQYF	TGTGCCATCAGTAGCGGGAGGGACCCAGATACGCAGTATTTT
.	TRBV3-1	TRBJ2-7	.	CASGSSYNEQYF	TGTGCGTCGGGGAGCTCCTACAATGAGCAGTACTTC
TRBD1	TRBV28	TRBJ2-3	.	CASSLGQGEADTQYF	TGTGCCAGCAGTTTAGGACAGGGGGAGGCAGATACGCAGTATTTT
.	TRBV12-3/TRBV12-4	TRBJ2-4	.	CASRPNFAKNIQYF	TGTGCCAGCAGGCCAAACTTCGCCAAAAACATTCAGTACTTC
.	TRBV12-3/TRBV12-4	TRBJ2-1	.	CASSTTGDYNEQFF	TGTGCCAGCAGTACCACGGGGGACTACAATGAGCAGTTCTTC
.	TRBV20-1	TRBJ2-5	.	CSARLEGKTQYF	TGCAGTGCTAGGTTGGAGGGTAAGACCCAGTACTTC
.	TRBV21-1	TRBJ2-7	.	CASSNFRVRETTYEQYF	TGTGCCAGCAGCAACTTTCGAGTCCGGGAAACTACCTACGAGCAGTACTTC
.	TRBV6-2/TRBV6-3	TRBJ2-7	few	CASSGPGRDSYEQYF	TGTGCCAGCAGTGGTCCTGGACGGGATAGCTACGAGCAGTACTTC
TRBD1	TRBV10-3	TRBJ1-2	.	CAISERPGQGRDGYTF	TGTGCCATCAGTGAAAGACCCGGACAGGGAAGGGATGGCTACACCTTC
.	TRBV28	TRBJ2-4	few	CASRLPGTNIQYF	TGTGCCAGCAGGCTCCCGGGGACCAACATTCAGTACTTC
TRBD1	TRBV9	TRBJ2-1	.	CASSAPTGGAEQFF	TGTGCCAGCAGCGCACCGACAGGGGGAGCTGAGCAGTTCTTC
TRBD1	TRBV12-3/TRBV12-4	TRBJ1-5	.	CASSSRDRADQPQHF	TGTGCCAGCAGTTCCAGGGACAGGGCGGATCAGCCCCAGCATTTT
TRBD2	TRBV27	TRBJ2-5	few	CASSLGRLAVYNEQYF	TGTGCCAGCAGTTTGGGGCGGCTAGCGGTCTACAATGAGCAGTACTTC
.	TRBV27	TRBJ2-5	few	CASRRTVGKTQYF	TGTGCCAGCAGGAGGACAGTGGGAAAGACCCAGTACTTC
.	TRBV29-1	TRBJ2-7	.	CSGGVFYEQYF	TGCAGCGGAGGGGTGTTCTACGAGCAGTACTTC
TRBD1	TRBV30	TRBJ1-5	.	CAADRGGDQPQHF	TGTGCCGCCGACAGGGGCGGGGATCAGCCCCAGCATTTT
.	TRBV13	TRBJ1-4	.	CASTTLHLLFF	TGTGCCAGCACCACCCTACACCTACTGTTTTTT
.	TRBV12-3/TRBV12-4	TRBJ1-2	.	CASSLPPGFITNYGYTF	TGTGCCAGCAGTTTACCCCCGGGTTTCATAACTAACTATGGCTACACCTTC
.	TRBV12-3/TRBV12-4	TRBJ1-5	.	CASILGNRGGGNQPQHF	TGTGCCAGCATATTGGGGAATAGAGGGGGTGGCAATCAGCCCCAGCATTTT
.	TRBV7-9	TRBJ2-7	.	CASSLRVGAGSYEQYF	TGTGCCAGCAGCTTAAGGGTCGGGGCGGGCTCCTACGAGCAGTACTTC
.	TRBV10-3	TRBJ2-1	few	CATAGGLPPNEQFF	TGTGCCACGGCCGGCGGGCTCCCCCCCAATGAGCAGTTCTTC
.	TRBV30	TRBJ2-7	.	CAWNGVNERYF	TGTGCCTGGAATGGGGTAAACGAGCGGTACTTC
.	TRBV20-1	TRBJ2-7	.	CSARESGEQYF	TGCAGTGCTAGAGAAAGTGGCGAGCAGTACTTC